These 25 T cell receptor beta chains share one sample of origin, sequenced in a study of blood T cell repertoires in COVID-19. Profiling relied on immunoSEQ multiplex PCR, and the TCRdb table lists in-frame clones only, not all of them. Seen here are approximately 310,000 clones, 70% to 90% observed once, and the top ten hold around 2.1%. Specimen: PBMCs or T cells enriched from blood (not recorded which). Receptors were obtained from a man aged 25-45 years who had recovered from COVID-19.

V usage is TRBV2 and J usage is TRBJ1-5; perhaps TRBD1 as D (5 bases). The germline CDR1 and CDR2 sequences are SNHLY and FYNNEI. The CDR3 sequence is 14 residues long. Trimming stripped 3 bases from V and 2 bases from J, with 8 bases between. The CDR3 sequence is CASSDREGNQPQHF. The CDR3 coding sequence is TGTGCCAGCAGTGACAGGGAGGGCAATCAGCCCCAGCATTTT.

The chain combines TRBV5-1 with TRBJ2-5; D is unclear. In germline, CDR1 is SGHRS, CDR2 YFSETQ. The CDR3 runs to 16 residues. Trimming left V 0 bases short and J 1 base short, with 13 bases between. The CDR3 sequence: CASSLGRTNLQETQYF. For the CDR3, the DNA is TGCGCCAGCAGCTTGGGTAGAACCAACCTCCAAGAGACCCAGTACTTC.

The chain combines TRBV2 with TRBJ1-6; D unresolved. The germline V gene encodes CDR1 SNHLY and CDR2 FYNNEI. V was cut by 2 bases and J by 11 bases, with 7 bases left in between. There are 12 residues in the CDR3. The DNA of the CDR3 is TGTGCCAGCAGTGAACTATTTCCACCCCTCCACTTT. As protein: CASSELFPPLHF. The full variable domain, its missing parts supplied by reference TRBV2 and TRBJ1-6, is EPEVTQTPSHQVTQMGQEVILRCVPISNHLYFYWYRQILGQKVEFLVSFYNNEISEKSEIFDDQFSVERPDGSNFTLKIRSTKLEDSAMYFCASSELFPPLHFGNGTRLTVT.

The rearrangement joins TRBV7-6 to TRBJ2-7, with D possibly being TRBD1 (6 bases). CDR1 is SGHVS and CDR2 is FNYEAQ in the germline V gene. This CDR3 comprises 21 residues. Trimming cost V 7 bases and J 3 bases, with 37 bases left between them. For the CDR3, the DNA is TGTGCCAGCACCCTTACTTTTAATCGACAGGAGCTACACCTTCCAAACTACGAGCAGTACTTC. Amino acid sequence: CASTLTFNRQELHLPNYEQYF.

This rearrangement joins TRBV9 to TRBJ2-7; 8 bases agree with TRBD1. Germline V gives CDR1 SGDLS, CDR2 YYNGEE. CDR3 size: 15 residues. With 3 bases clipped from V and 2 bases from J, the junction kept 7 bases outside the gene matches. CDR3 amino acids: CASSAYEGQAYEQYF. In DNA form, the CDR3 reads TGTGCCAGCAGCGCATACGAGGGACAGGCCTACGAGCAGTACTTC.

The rearrangement links TRBV11-2 to TRBJ1-1; D is perhaps TRBD1 (6 bases). The CDR3 loop spans 12 amino acids. Trimming removed 5 bases at V and 11 bases at J, with 15 bases between. CDR1 is SGHAT and CDR2 is FQNNGV in the germline V gene. CDR3 sequence: CASSPNRVRAFF. The DNA for the CDR3 is TGTGCCAGCAGCCCTAACAGGGTCCGGGCTTTCTTT.

A few counts support this clone. The chain is built from TRBV7-6 and TRBJ2-1; 12 positions match TRBD1. Germline trimming cut 5 bases from V and 3 bases from J; bases unmatched to any gene: 5. Germline V gene data show CDR1 as SGHVS and CDR2 as FNYEAQ. The CDR3 has 16 amino acids. CDR3 protein: CASSGGTGGIYNEQFF. CDR3 bases: TGTGCCAGCAGCGGTGGGACAGGGGGCATCTACAATGAGCAGTTCTTC.

The chain joins TRBV7-8 to TRBJ2-5; 9 bases map to TRBD2. Germline CDR1 and CDR2: SGHVS and FQNEAQ. CDR3 length: 16 residues. J was trimmed by 4 bases and V by 4 bases; bases with no gene match: 10. The DNA of the CDR3 is TGTGCCAGCAGCTCCGGGACTAGCTATGGTCGAGAGACCCAGTACTTC. Protein sequence: CASSSGTSYGRETQYF.

This clone appeared once. Other DNA sequences in this specimen translate into the identical CDR3. J is TRBJ2-3 and V is TRBV5-1; 9 bases align to TRBD1. The V gene end was trimmed by 4 bases and the J gene end by 3 bases; junction bases not matched to a gene: 3. This CDR3 spans 14 amino acids. CDR1 is SGHRS, CDR2 YFSETQ, per germline. The CDR3 loop reads CASSTGQGTDTQYF. DNA for the CDR3: TGCGCCAGCAGCACTGGACAGGGGACAGATACGCAGTATTTT.

J is TRBJ2-2 and V is TRBV6-4; D is unclear. V dropped 3 bases and J dropped 6 bases, with 11 bases sitting between them. CDR3 length: 14 residues. CDR1 is MRHNA and CDR2 is SNTAGT in the germline V gene. The CDR3, as DNA: TGTGCCAGCAGTGATTCGGTTTTTTCCGGGGAGCTGTTTTTT. It specifies CASSDSVFSGELFF.

V and J are TRBV19 and TRBJ1-5; no firm D call. Per germline, CDR1 LNHDA and CDR2 SQIVND (reference sequence). The CDR3 runs to 15 residues. The V end was cut by 3 bases, the J end by 2 bases, with 11 bases between. The CDR3 spells CASSMVPYGNQPQHF. DNA of the CDR3: TGTGCCAGTAGTATGGTTCCCTACGGCAATCAGCCCCAGCATTTT.

This sequence joins TRBV12-3 or TRBV12-4 and TRBJ1-2; D not resolved. Trimming removed 3 bases from V and 2 bases from J, with 7 bases in between. This CDR3 comprises 13 residues. DNA of the CDR3: TGTGCCAGCAGTTTTACCGGGAACTATGGCTACACCTTC. Residues: CASSFTGNYGYTF.

This clone showed up just a few times. The genes are TRBV2 and TRBJ2-1; D is uncertain. The CDR3 covers 12 residues. The germline gives CDR1 SNHLY, CDR2 FYNNEI. V lost 5 bases and J 5 bases, leaving 7 bases between the germline ends. The CDR3 DNA reads TGTGCCAGCAGTACATATAACAATGAGCAGTTCTTC. Its translation is CASSTYNNEQFF.

The chain couples TRBV5-1 to TRBJ1-5; D is possibly TRBD1 (6 bases). The V and J ends lost 0 bases and 1 base respectively, with 11 bases between them. The CDR3 is 16 amino acids. Germline V gene lookup returns CDR1 SGHRS and CDR2 YFSETQ. The CDR3 region has the DNA TGCGCCAGCAGCTTGGGACAGGTTGGAAGCAATCAGCCCCAGCATTTT. As protein: CASSLGQVGSNQPQHF.

V and J are TRBV10-1 and TRBJ1-6; possibly TRBD1 for D (6 bases). Germline lookup yields CDR1 WNHNN and CDR2 SYGVQD (reference sequence). The CDR3 totals 15 residues. V was cut by 8 bases and J by 5 bases, with 16 bases left in between. DNA of the CDR3: TGCGCCAGCCCTCATCAACAGGGTCATAATTCACCCCTCCACTTT. Protein product: CASPHQQGHNSPLHF.

The chain combines TRBV19 with TRBJ2-3; the match to TRBD1 covers 9 bases. Germline assignment: CDR1 LNHDA and CDR2 SQIVND (reference sequence). The CDR3 contains 16 residues. Trimming cost V 7 bases and J 4 bases; bases outside gene matches: 12. The CDR3 DNA follows: TGTGCCAGTACCCCAAAGTACAGGGGGCGGGCAGATACGCAGTATTTT. It translates to CASTPKYRGRADTQYF.

The chain employs TRBV6-2 or TRBV6-3 and TRBJ1-5; D is uncertain. Germline-derived CDR1 and CDR2 are MNHEY and SVGEGT. V lost 2 bases, J lost 2 bases, and 10 bases lay in between. CDR3 size: 15 residues. The DNA of the CDR3 is TGTGCCAGCAGTTACGGAGCAGACGGCAATCAGCCCCAGCATTTT. As protein: CASSYGADGNQPQHF.

This chain joins TRBV6-5 and TRBJ2-7, with D unresolved. CDR1 and CDR2 (germline): MNHEY, SVGAGI. Trimming cost V 7 bases and J 2 bases, with 12 bases left between them. The CDR3 consists of 13 residues. The CDR3 region has the DNA TGTGCCAGCATCGCTAACCCTCCCTACGAGCAGTACTTC. Translated, it gives CASIANPPYEQYF.

J is TRBJ2-5 and V is TRBV7-2, with a possible D match to TRBD2 (6 bases). Germline V lookup: CDR1 SGHTA, CDR2 FQGNSA. The CDR3 has 14 residues. Between the trimmed V and J ends, which lost 2 bases and 1 base, there was a span of 8 bases. The CDR3 DNA follows: TGTGCCAGCAGCTTATCGGGAGTCCAAGAGACCCAGTACTTC. This gives the protein CASSLSGVQETQYF.

V is TRBV27 and J is TRBJ1-3; perhaps TRBD1 as D (5 bases). Germline V gene lookup returns CDR1 MNHEY and CDR2 SMNVEV (reference sequence). This CDR3 comprises 15 residues. V lost 6 bases and J lost 2, with 14 bases in between. In DNA form, the CDR3 reads TGTGCCAGCAGGGGTCAGGGTTTGGCTGGAAACACCATATATTTT. Translated, it gives CASRGQGLAGNTIYF.

The chain recombines TRBV7-9 with TRBJ2-5, with 7 bases matching TRBD1. Trimming at V came to 5 bases and at J to 4 bases, leaving 4 bases not matched to a gene. Germline CDR1 SEHNR, CDR2 FQNEAQ (reference sequence). The CDR3 contains 13 residues. The CDR3 reads CASSQDRRETQYF. The DNA for the CDR3 is TGTGCCAGCAGCCAGGACAGGAGAGAGACCCAGTACTTC. The variable domain in full, with the rest retrieved from reference TRBV7-9 and TRBJ2-5, is DTGVSQNPRHKITKRGQNVTFRCDPISEHNRLYWYRQTLGQGPEFLTYFQNEAQLEKSRLLSDRFSAERPKGSFSTLEIQRTEQGDSAMYLCASSQDRRETQYFGPGTRLLVL.

The chain links TRBV2 to TRBJ1-6; 8 bases match TRBD1. This CDR3 spans 20 amino acids. The V and J ends lost 2 bases and 0 bases, in that order; junction bases with no gene match: 12. The germline CDR1 and CDR2 sequences are SNHLY and FYNNEI. CDR3 amino acids: CASSESDPGGESSYNSPLHF. In nucleotides, the CDR3 is TGTGCCAGCAGTGAATCGGATCCAGGGGGCGAAAGCTCCTATAATTCACCCCTCCACTTT.

The chain links TRBV7-8 to TRBJ2-5; TRBD2 agrees at 10 bases. The germline V gene has CDR1 SGHVS and CDR2 FQNEAQ. J gave up 5 bases and V 7 bases, and 13 bases lay outside the gene matches. The CDR3 extends over 16 amino acids. As DNA, the CDR3 is TGTGCCAGCAACGCAGGAATAGCGGGGGGCCGGGAGACCCAGTACTTC. Its translation is CASNAGIAGGRETQYF.

This chain uses TRBV11-2 with TRBJ1-6, with 7 nucleotides matching TRBD1. The trim removed 4 bases at V and 7 bases at J, leaving 7 bases unmatched. The CDR3 sequence is 15 residues long. Looked up from germline, CDR1 is SGHAT and CDR2 is FQNNGV. CDR3 sequence: CASSWETGRNSPLHF. The CDR3 DNA follows: TGTGCCAGCAGCTGGGAGACAGGGCGGAATTCACCCCTCCACTTT.

This chain links TRBV30 with TRBJ1-3; D call uncertain. CDR3 length: 13 amino acids. Germline CDR1 reads GTSNPN; CDR2 reads SVGIG (reference sequence). Trimming pared 0 bases from V and 2 bases from J, leaving 5 bases between. The CDR3 bases are TGTGCCTGGAGTGTGGCAGCTGGAAACACCATATATTTT. Protein: CAWSVAAGNTIYF.